This entry lists 9 T cell receptor beta chains sequenced from one sample in a study of T cells in Graves' hyperthyroidism and ophthalmopathy. RNA transcripts were the template for amplifying TCR beta CDR3 regions. Primed by the HTBI set, a first-round RT-PCR was run on the TCR CDR3. Using its own MiXCR run on the multiplex PCR reads, TCRdb lists one record per CDR3 protein. Here the sample spans 500,000 or so distinct CDR3 sequences, 15% to 20% being singletons. Specimen: blood. These receptors were taken from a woman between 18 and 29 years old with Graves' ophthalmopathy.

This clonotype was seen many times. This rearrangement joins TRBV2 to TRBJ2-7; D is uncertain. The CDR3 length is 16 residues. V was trimmed by 7 bases and J by 0 bases, leaving 19 bases between them. CDR1 and CDR2 (germline): SNHLY, FYNNEI. The CDR3 sequence is CASTSPETASSYEQYF. The CDR3 DNA follows: TGTGCCAGCACGTCCCCCGAGACGGCCAGCTCCTACGAGCAGTACTTC. The full variable domain, rest sourced from reference TRBV2 and TRBJ2-7, is EPEVTQTPSHQVTQMGQEVILRCVPISNHLYFYWYRQILGQKVEFLVSFYNNEISEKSEIFDDQFSVERPDGSNFTLKIRSTKLEDSAMYFCASTSPETASSYEQYFGPGTRLTVT.

This clonotype came up many times. V and J are TRBV20-1 and TRBJ2-1; 9 nucleotides agree with TRBD1. V lost 5 bases to trimming and J lost 10 bases; unmatched junction nucleotides: 0. The CDR3 loop spans 10 amino acids. Germline CDR1 DFQATT, CDR2 SNEGSKA (reference sequence). For the CDR3, the DNA is TGCAGTGCTGGACAGGGGGAGCAGTTCTTC. Translated, it gives CSAGQGEQFF.

In its sample, this clonotype was seen many times. The genes are TRBV7-8 and TRBJ2-1; D may be TRBD1 (5 bases). The CDR3 totals 13 residues. Trimming took off 5 bases at V and 4 bases at J, with 9 bases between the two ends. Germline V gives CDR1 SGHVS, CDR2 FQNEAQ. CDR3 region: CASSIQEYNEQFF. The DNA of the CDR3 is TGTGCCAGCAGCATACAGGAGTACAATGAGCAGTTCTTC.

This clonotype was detected ten times or more. This chain joins TRBV3-1 and TRBJ1-2; D is possibly TRBD1 (5 bases). The CDR3 loop spans 12 amino acids. Germline loops: CDR1 LGHDT, CDR2 YNNKEL (reference sequence). The V end was cut by 4 bases, the J end by 8 bases, with 11 bases between. The CDR3 coding sequence is TGTGCCAGCAGCCGGGGGTCACGGGGCTACACCTTC. Encoded protein: CASSRGSRGYTF.

The chain is built from TRBV25-1 and TRBJ1-1, with unresolved D. Trimming stripped 8 bases from V and 3 bases from J, with 10 bases between. In germline, CDR1 is MGHDK, CDR2 SYGVNS. CDR3 length equals 12 residues. CDR3 amino acids: CASSERDTEAFF. The CDR3, as DNA: TGTGCCAGCTCGGAGAGAGACACTGAAGCTTTCTTT.

The rearrangement uses TRBV6-1 and TRBJ2-3; D possibly corresponds to TRBD2 (6 bases). Trimming left V 3 bases short and J 2 bases short, with 12 bases between. This CDR3 has 15 residues. Looked up from germline, CDR1 is MNHNS and CDR2 is SASEGT. CDR3 coding DNA: TGTGCCAGCAGTGAGGGGGGACTGGACACAGATACGCAGTATTTT. Amino acids: CASSEGGLDTDTQYF.

The V call is TRBV20-1, the J call TRBJ2-1, with 9 bases matching TRBD2. Germline CDR1 is DFQATT and CDR2 is SNEGSKA (reference sequence). The junction had 10 bases not matched to a gene; V was cut back by 6 bases and J by 4 bases. The CDR3 is made up of 15 amino acids. CDR3 coding DNA: TGCAGTGCCGAAGGAGGCGGGAGGGATTACAATGAGCAGTTCTTC. As protein: CSAEGGGRDYNEQFF.

Concerning this clonotype: This CDR3 fails to terminate in the conserved phenylalanine or tryptophan, so it likely reflects a read error. This chain uses TRBV28 with TRBJ2-5; 7 positions agree with TRBD2. Losses at the gene ends were 3 bases for V and 4 bases for J; bases not matched to a gene: 2. Germline values: CDR1 MDHEN, CDR2 SYDVKM. This CDR3 contains 13 residues. This CDR3 is CASSFGRGETQYL. The CDR3 region has the DNA TGTGCCAGCAGTTTTGGGAGGGGAGAGACCCAGTACCTC.

This clonotype was counted many times. The chain recombines TRBV30 with TRBJ1-2; perhaps TRBD1 as D (5 bases). The V and J ends lost 2 bases and 4 bases respectively, with 20 bases between them. Per the germline V gene, CDR1 is GTSNPN and CDR2 is SVGIG (reference sequence). The CDR3 runs to 16 residues. The CDR3 loop reads CAWSPRVGAQSYGYTF. The CDR3 DNA reads TGTGCCTGGAGTCCTAGGGTTGGGGCGCAGAGCTATGGCTACACCTTC.